This is a list of T cell receptor beta chains from one sample in a study of a mutant IDH1 vaccine in newly diagnosed glioma. Antigens of these TCRs are unknown. Assay used: immunoSEQ multiplex PCR; TCRdb lists only in-frame clones, some missing. The table shows 77,000 or so clones, with roughly four fifths occurring only once. The sample here was PBMCs, taken from a glioma patient whose treatment included an IDH1 peptide vaccine. The receptors were sampled from a man aged 35-49 years with glioma. Both conserved end residues are part of each CDR3. Each record gives: D gene, J gene, V gene, CDR3 protein. A D gene is named only where the DNA matches it firmly.

D: NA; J: TRBJ2-7; V: TRBV6-4; CDR3: CASSPHRGVQGYEQYF
D: TRBD2; J: TRBJ2-3; V: TRBV18; CDR3: CASSPRTSGGVDTQYF
D: NA; J: TRBJ1-6; V: TRBV2; CDR3: CASSEMEGIILHF
D: NA; J: TRBJ1-4; V: TRBV7-2; CDR3: CASSSGSVPNEKLFF
D: TRBD2; J: TRBJ2-7; V: TRBV11-2; CDR3: CASSSTGGREALYEQYF
D: TRBD2; J: TRBJ2-3; V: TRBV7-3; CDR3: CASSLSTSGRDTQYF
D: TRBD1; J: TRBJ2-7; V: TRBV5-1; CDR3: CASSQHRDRGNLAPYEQYF
D: TRBD1; J: TRBJ1-4; V: TRBV20-1; CDR3: CSANRGEKLFF
D: TRBD2; J: TRBJ2-1; V: TRBV7-2; CDR3: CAWTSGGLSSYNEQFF
D: NA; J: TRBJ1-3; V: TRBV25-1; CDR3: CASSGTKNTIYF
D: TRBD1; J: TRBJ2-4; V: TRBV9; CDR3: CASSVGAGQGDNIQYF
D: TRBD2; J: TRBJ2-1; V: TRBV6-5; CDR3: CASSAGVQDEQFF
D: NA; J: TRBJ2-1; V: TRBV6-1; CDR3: CASHLGGARRNEQFF
D: TRBD2; J: TRBJ2-7; V: TRBV25-1; CDR3: CASSEHSGGAREQYF
D: NA; J: TRBJ1-2; V: TRBV6-1; CDR3: CASSAGRVIYGYTF
D: NA; J: TRBJ2-2; V: TRBV30; CDR3: CAWSGLARTGELFF
D: TRBD1; J: TRBJ1-1; V: TRBV5-4; CDR3: CASSYPGQGKPEAFF
D: NA; J: TRBJ2-7; V: TRBV30; CDR3: CAWSVLVGDYEQYF
D: NA; J: TRBJ1-1; V: TRBV30; CDR3: CAWSVTVGEAFF
D: NA; J: TRBJ1-5; V: TRBV27; CDR3: CASRAGHQPQHF
D: NA; J: TRBJ2-5; V: TRBV6-6; CDR3: CASRRPGRETQYF
D: TRBD1; J: TRBJ1-3; V: TRBV10-3; CDR3: CASSAGTAVNTIYF
D: TRBD2; J: TRBJ2-5; V: TRBV30; CDR3: CASLGLAGAETQYF
D: TRBD1; J: TRBJ2-1; V: TRBV7-9; CDR3: CAGKAGGPYNEQFF
D: TRBD1; J: TRBJ1-6; V: TRBV7-8; CDR3: CASSLGQGYNSPLHF
D: NA; J: TRBJ2-1; V: TRBV2; CDR3: CASSESPREQFF
D: NA; J: TRBJ1-4; V: TRBV9; CDR3: CASSVDLGTNEKLFF
D: NA; J: TRBJ2-2; V: TRBV4-2; CDR3: CASRERGSMNTGELFF
D: NA; J: TRBJ2-4; V: TRBV19; CDR3: CASSIPLAKNIQYF
D: NA; J: TRBJ2-7; V: TRBV2; CDR3: CASLRDLAYEQYF
D: NA; J: TRBJ2-3; V: TRBV4-3; CDR3: CASSQAGVAADTQYF
D: TRBD1; J: TRBJ2-1; V: TRBV5-1; CDR3: CASSSDRGYNEQFF
D: NA; J: TRBJ2-7; V: TRBV6-5; CDR3: CASTPRAFGEQYF